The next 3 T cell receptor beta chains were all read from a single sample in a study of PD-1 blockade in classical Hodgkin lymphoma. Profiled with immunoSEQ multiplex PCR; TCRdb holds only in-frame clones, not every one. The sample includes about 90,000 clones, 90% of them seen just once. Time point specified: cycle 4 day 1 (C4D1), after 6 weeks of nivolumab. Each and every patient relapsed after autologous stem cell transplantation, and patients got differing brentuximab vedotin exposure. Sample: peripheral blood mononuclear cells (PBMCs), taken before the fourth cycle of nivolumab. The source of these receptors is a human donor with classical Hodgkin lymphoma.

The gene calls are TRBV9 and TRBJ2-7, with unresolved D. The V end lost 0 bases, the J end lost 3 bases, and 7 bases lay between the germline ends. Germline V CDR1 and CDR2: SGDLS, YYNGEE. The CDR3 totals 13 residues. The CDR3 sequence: CASSVEDFYEQYF. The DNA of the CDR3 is TGTGCCAGCAGCGTAGAAGATTTCTACGAGCAGTACTTC.

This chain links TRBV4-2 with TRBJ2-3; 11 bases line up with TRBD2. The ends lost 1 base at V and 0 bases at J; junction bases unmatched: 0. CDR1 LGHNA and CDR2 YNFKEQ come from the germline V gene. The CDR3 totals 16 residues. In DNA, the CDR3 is TGTGCCAGCAGCCAAGTAGCGGGGGGGAGCACAGATACGCAGTATTTT. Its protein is CASSQVAGGSTDTQYF.

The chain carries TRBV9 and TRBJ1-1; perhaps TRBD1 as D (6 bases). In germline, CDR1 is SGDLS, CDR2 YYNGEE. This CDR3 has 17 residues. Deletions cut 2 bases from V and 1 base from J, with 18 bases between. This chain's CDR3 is CASSVGGHREGNTEAFF. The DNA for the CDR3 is TGTGCCAGCAGCGTGGGGGGGCATAGGGAAGGGAACACTGAAGCTTTCTTT.